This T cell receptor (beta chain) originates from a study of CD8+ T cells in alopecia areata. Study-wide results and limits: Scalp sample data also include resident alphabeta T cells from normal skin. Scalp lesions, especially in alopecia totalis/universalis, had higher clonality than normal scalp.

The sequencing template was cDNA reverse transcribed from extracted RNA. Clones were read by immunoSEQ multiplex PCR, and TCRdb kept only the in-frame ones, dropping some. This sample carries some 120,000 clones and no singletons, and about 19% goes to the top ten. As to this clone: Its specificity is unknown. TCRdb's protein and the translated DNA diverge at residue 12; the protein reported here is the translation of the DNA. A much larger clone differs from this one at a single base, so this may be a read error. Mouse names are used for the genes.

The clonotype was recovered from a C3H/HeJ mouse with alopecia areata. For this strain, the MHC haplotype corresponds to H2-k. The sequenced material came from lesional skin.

Partial CDR3 DNA: TGTGCCAGCAGTCCCGGGACAGGGGATAATTCGCCC. Translating it yields CASSPGTGDNSP. The whole CDR3 sequence reads CASSPGTGDNSPLYF. The V and J genes are TRBV14 and TRBJ1-6; 10 nucleotides line up with TRBD1. The read is 3 residues too short to cover the CDR3 end, so that end is filled in from the germline J gene. TRBJ1-6 carries the ORF label, with uncertain function. Germline V gives CDR1 SGHDT, CDR2 FRDEAV. CDR3 length: 15 amino acids. After removal of 4 bases from V and 5 bases from J, the junction contained 3 bases not matched to a gene.